The rows below give T cell receptor beta chains drawn from one sample of a study of CD8+CD57+ T cells in acquired aplastic anemia. TCRdb itself ran the reads through MiXCR, one entry per CDR3 protein. Among 150,000 to 160,000 distinct CDR3 sequences, less than 60% were seen once, and the ten largest hold about 12%. The source material was sorted CD4+, CD8+, or CD8+CD57+ T cells (not recorded which) from PBMCs. The receptors were gathered from a human donor with aplastic anemia. Each CDR3 is given without its conserved first and last residue.

j_gene | v_gene | CDR3aa
TRBJ1-1 | TRBV29-1 | SVDGGTVTEAF
TRBJ2-7 | TRBV12-3/TRBV12-4 | ASSYDRVYEQY
TRBJ2-7 | TRBV15 | ATSRGLAGVFEQY
TRBJ2-3 | TRBV20-1 | SAQRLAGITDTQY
TRBJ1-5 | TRBV10-3 | AISDSQGSGQPQH
TRBJ2-7 | TRBV6-5 | ASSYGQSSYEQY
TRBJ2-2 | TRBV25-1 | ASSDRTGPTLGTGELF
TRBJ1-5 | TRBV7-8 | ASSLVTQD
TRBJ1-5 | TRBV6-1 | ASTRQGGNSNQPQH
TRBJ2-3 | TRBV20-1 | SARGTSVSTDTQY
TRBJ2-1 | TRBV7-3 | ASSLKASGVGYNEQF
TRBJ2-5 | TRBV7-9 | ASNVIPGTQY
TRBJ1-6 | TRBV20-1 | SARDQYRANH
TRBJ2-3 | TRBV7-9 | ASSMLGGTDTQY
TRBJ2-7 | TRBV7-2 | ASSLGGVGTYEQY
TRBJ2-1 | TRBV9 | ASSPPSGVEQF
TRBJ2-1 | TRBV19 | ASSYPSSDEQF
TRBJ2-5 | TRBV6-5 | ASSYRDLTLGKETQY
TRBJ2-2 | TRBV5-1 | ASSFFINTGELF
TRBJ2-7 | TRBV29-1 | SVGTMGEQY
TRBJ1-1 | TRBV20-1 | SASLIPRGTGMNTEAF
TRBJ2-3 | TRBV11-2 | ASSLVGTGADTQY
TRBJ1-6 | TRBV5-5 | ASLSQDGVSPLH
TRBJ2-6 | TRBV7-8 | ASSLPHSGANVLT
TRBJ2-1 | TRBV9 | ASSGAGPFYNEQF
TRBJ2-3 | TRBV12-3/TRBV12-4 | ASSLGGGGDTQY
TRBJ2-7 | TRBV15 | ATSSRDRDYEQY
TRBJ2-5 | TRBV2 | ASSDPDSQETQY
TRBJ2-1 | TRBV2 | ASSEKTGVADEQF
TRBJ2-5 | TRBV7-9 | ASSLVTSGGTQY
TRBJ1-1 | TRBV6-1 | ASSEARGRGTGAF
TRBJ1-1 | TRBV4-1 | ASSNRENTEAF
TRBJ2-7 | TRBV15 | ATSRDPRQGGRYEQY
TRBJ2-5 | TRBV6-1 | ASIPALRPYGQETQY
TRBJ1-2 | TRBV19 | ASSIAPTNYGYT
TRBJ2-2 | TRBV7-2 | ASSSSLELF
TRBJ2-7 | TRBV2 | ASSVYEQY
TRBJ1-6 | TRBV6-1 | ASSQPLSNSPLH
TRBJ2-1 | TRBV4-2 | ASRPATGLADYNEQF